This T cell receptor beta chain was sequenced for a study of tumor-infiltrating T cells and Merkel cell polyomavirus (dated by TCRdb to the late 2010s). Notes on the research overall: CD8+ T cells specific for the Merkel cell polyomavirus KLL epitope were examined in Merkel cell carcinoma patients. Patients presented at varying disease stages and were followed for a median of approximately three years, with a range of 1. The therapies patients received were varied and non-standardized, including chemotherapy, radiation and immunotherapies. In some 15 samples, KLL-tetramer-sorted cells taken from blood or tumor-infiltrating lymphocytes underwent TRB sequencing, as did 11 to 12 matched whole-tumor samples. The majority of whole-tumor samples consisted of approximately 23-micron curls cut from formalin-fixed, paraffin-embedded tissue blocks. Of all the tumor samples in the study, one was a frozen nodal tumor digest and another was a flash-frozen core biopsy of a metastasis.

By immunohistochemistry, the tumors of all patients showed robust positive staining for Merkel cell polyomavirus Large T antigen. Eleven to twelve Merkel cell carcinoma patients with robust KLL-tetramer+ populations, above 0.04% of CD8+ T cells, in blood and/or cultured TIL were included. Every patient was Caucasian, and patient ages had a median of 65 years and ranged from roughly 45 to 77 years. Lymph node tumors were analyzed for patients with unknown primaries who presented with nodal disease, or when insufficient primary tissue was available. The library was obtained by the immunoSEQ multiplex PCR assay. Genomic DNA extraction, TRB sequencing and normalization were carried out by Adaptive Biotechnologies (Seattle, WA). As for how the authors treated the data: To compute clonality, the Shannon entropy of productive TRB sequences was normalized by log2 of unique productive sequences and then subtracted from one. KLL-specific clonotypes in tumors were identified by matching TCRbeta CDR3 amino acid sequences to those from the tetramer-sorted sample of each patient. Held by TCRdb, this immuneACCESS table contains in-frame sequences only and omits some clones. Under half of the omission traces to an unresolved V gene where checked; the cause of the rest is unknown. V and J calls and clone size are as listed in that table; D and trimming were resolved from the DNA. The sample contains over 20,000 clones, nearly 90% of them found a single time. The ten largest make up around 2.5% of the sample.

From cysteine to phenylalanine, the CDR3 is 13 amino acids long. The kept DNA is CDR3 alone, 39 bases in frame from the first base. Trimming removed 5 bases from V and 6 bases from J; the gene matches leave 6 bases unexplained. The CDR1 and CDR2 encoded by the germline V gene are SGHTA and FQGTGA. Of note for this clone: Its antigen remains undetermined. No quality values exist for individual bases; no much larger clone is one base distant.

General findings and caveats noted by the study authors: A significant MCC-specific survival advantage (P = 0.0051) was associated with a greater number of unique KLL-specific clonotypes in tumors (roughly 5-110 vs 0-3). KLL-specific TRB repertoires were found to be diverse and largely private, with only one public clonotype, shared by two patients, identified among some 400 unique sequences. One limitation of the study is the small sample size (n ≈ 13 patients). Because only a single viral epitope was studied, T cells directed against other Merkel cell polyomavirus epitopes were not captured. A higher intratumoral fraction of KLL-specific T cells (roughly 1.8-18% versus roughly 0-0.14%) was associated with significantly improved MCC-specific survival.

Sequenced material: lymph node tissue. The sequence was obtained from a man aged 45 to 65 with Merkel cell carcinoma. This chain joins TRBV7-3 to TRBJ1-2, with 7 central nucleotides matching TRBD1. This receptor carries the CDR3 CASSPNRGDGYTF. The DNA is as follows: TGTGCCAGCAGCCCGAACAGGGGAGATGGCTACACCTTC.